This T cell receptor (beta chain) was sequenced in a study of human T cells and chemical hapten exposure. Points from the study as a whole: The number of TCRs over 1 in 1000 frequency stayed unchanged after DPC. Significantly more large CDR3 similarity clusters were formed by expanded TCRs than by controls.

Time point here: patch test 2, 6 weeks after DPC sensitization. Stated treatment: therapeutic diphenylcyclopropenone sensitization with weekly scalp DPC. The CDR3 spans 14 residues. Germline V gene data show CDR1 as SGHRS and CDR2 as YFSETQ. V was trimmed by 0 bases and J by 5 bases, leaving 8 bases between them. Each cDNA molecule in the library carried unique molecular identifiers. From the RACE reads, TCRdb called clonotypes with MiXCR, one entry per CDR3 protein. The sample holds tens of thousands of distinct CDR3 sequences; approximately 3.3% are singletons and the top ten take approximately 7.1%. Remarks on this clonotype: Its antigen remains unknown.

The rearrangement uses TRBV5-1 and TRBJ1-4; no clear D gene. The receptor was derived from a man between 35 and 55 years old with alopecia areata. Some clones in this sample may be carry-over from other donors' samples. The source material was whole blood, sampled in connection with sensitization to the hapten diphenylcyclopropenone (DPC). The CDR3 sequence: CASSLGPSNEKLFF. The CDR3 nucleotides are TGCGCCAGCAGCTTGGGTCCCTCGAATGAAAAACTGTTTTTT.